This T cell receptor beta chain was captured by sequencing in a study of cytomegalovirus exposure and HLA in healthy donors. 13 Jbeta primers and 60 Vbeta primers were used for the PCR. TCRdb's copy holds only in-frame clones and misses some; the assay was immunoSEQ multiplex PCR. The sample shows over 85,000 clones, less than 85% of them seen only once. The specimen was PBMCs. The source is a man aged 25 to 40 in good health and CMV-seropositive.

The CDR3 sequence is CSAEQRDNEQFF. CDR3 sequence (DNA): TGCAGCGCCGAACAGAGGGACAATGAGCAGTTCTTC. The rearrangement joins TRBV29-1 to TRBJ2-1, with D perhaps TRBD2 (5 bases). The CDR3 is made up of 12 amino acids. V shed 7 bases and J shed 5 bases, with 12 bases lying between them. Germline assignment: CDR1 SQVTM and CDR2 ANQGSEA.